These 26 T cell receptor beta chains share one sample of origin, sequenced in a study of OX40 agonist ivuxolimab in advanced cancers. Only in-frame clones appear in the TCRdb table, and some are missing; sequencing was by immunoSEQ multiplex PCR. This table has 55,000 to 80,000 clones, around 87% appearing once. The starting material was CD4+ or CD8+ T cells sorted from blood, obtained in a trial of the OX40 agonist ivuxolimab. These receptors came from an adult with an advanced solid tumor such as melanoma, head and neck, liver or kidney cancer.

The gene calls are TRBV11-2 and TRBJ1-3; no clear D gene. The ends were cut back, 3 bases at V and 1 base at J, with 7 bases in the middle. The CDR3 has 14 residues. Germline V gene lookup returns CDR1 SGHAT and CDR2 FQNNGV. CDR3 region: CASSFQGSGNTIYF. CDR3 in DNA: TGTGCCAGCAGCTTTCAAGGGTCTGGAAACACCATATATTTT. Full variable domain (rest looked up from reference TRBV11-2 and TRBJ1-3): EAGVAQSPRYKIIEKRQSVAFWCNPISGHATLYWYQQILGQGPKLLIQFQNNGVVDDSQLPKDRFSAERLKGVDSTLKIQPAKLEDSAVYLCASSFQGSGNTIYFGEGSWLTVV.

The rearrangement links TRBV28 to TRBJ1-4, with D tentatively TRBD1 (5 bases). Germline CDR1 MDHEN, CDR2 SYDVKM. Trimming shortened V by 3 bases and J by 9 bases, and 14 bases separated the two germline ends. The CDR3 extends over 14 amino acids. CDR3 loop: CASSFIQVGKKLFF. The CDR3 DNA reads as TGTGCCAGCAGTTTCATACAGGTCGGTAAAAAACTGTTTTTT.

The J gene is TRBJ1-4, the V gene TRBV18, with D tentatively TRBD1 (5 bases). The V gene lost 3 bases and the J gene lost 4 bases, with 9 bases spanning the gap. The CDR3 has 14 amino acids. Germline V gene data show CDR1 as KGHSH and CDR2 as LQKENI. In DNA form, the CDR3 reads TGTGCCAGCTCACCGAGGGACGTTAATGAAAAACTGTTTTTT. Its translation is CASSPRDVNEKLFF.

The CDR3 sequence is CASSVDQAGVLNEQFF. DNA of the CDR3: TGTGCCAGCAGCGTAGATCAAGCGGGAGTTCTCAATGAGCAGTTCTTC. V gene TRBV9 combines with J gene TRBJ2-1; the match to TRBD2 covers 8 bases. Germline trimming cut 0 bases from V and 6 bases from J; bases unmatched to any gene: 8. This CDR3 is built from 16 residues. Germline V CDR1 and CDR2: SGDLS, YYNGEE.

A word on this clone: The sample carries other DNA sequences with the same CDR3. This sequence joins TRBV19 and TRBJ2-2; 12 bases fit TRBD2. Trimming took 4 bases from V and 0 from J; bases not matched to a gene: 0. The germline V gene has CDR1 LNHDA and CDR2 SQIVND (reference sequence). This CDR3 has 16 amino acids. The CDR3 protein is CASSRTSGANTGELFF. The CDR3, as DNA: TGTGCCAGTAGTAGGACTAGCGGGGCGAACACCGGGGAGCTGTTTTTT.

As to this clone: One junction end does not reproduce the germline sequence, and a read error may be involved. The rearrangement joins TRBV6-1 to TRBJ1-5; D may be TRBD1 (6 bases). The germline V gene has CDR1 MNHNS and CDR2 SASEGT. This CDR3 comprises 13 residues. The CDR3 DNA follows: TGTGCCAGTGGGGGAGAGTATGGAGGACAGCGCCGTTTT. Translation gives CASGGEYGGQRRF.

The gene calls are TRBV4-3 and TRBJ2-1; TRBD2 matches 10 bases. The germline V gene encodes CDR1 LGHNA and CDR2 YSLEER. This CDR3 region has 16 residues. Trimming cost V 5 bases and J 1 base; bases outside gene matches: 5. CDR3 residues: CASSSSGSGSYNEQFF. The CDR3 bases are TGCGCCAGCAGCTCTAGCGGGAGCGGGTCCTACAATGAGCAGTTCTTC.

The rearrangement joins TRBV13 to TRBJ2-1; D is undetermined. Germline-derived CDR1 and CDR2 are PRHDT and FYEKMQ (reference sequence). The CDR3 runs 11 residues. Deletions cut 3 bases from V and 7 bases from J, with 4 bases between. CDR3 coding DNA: TGTGCCAGCAGCTTCGTGAATGAGCAGTTCTTC. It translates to CASSFVNEQFF. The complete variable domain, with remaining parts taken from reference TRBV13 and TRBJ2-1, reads AAGVIQSPRHLIKEKRETATLKCYPIPRHDTVYWYQQGPGQDPQFLISFYEKMQSDKGSIPDRFSAQQFSDYHSELNMSSLELGDSALYFCASSFVNEQFFGPGTRLTVL.

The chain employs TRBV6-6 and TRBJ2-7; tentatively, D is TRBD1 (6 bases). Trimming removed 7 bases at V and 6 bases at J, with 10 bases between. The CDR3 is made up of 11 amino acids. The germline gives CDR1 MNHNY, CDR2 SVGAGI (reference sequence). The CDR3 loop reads CASTNRAEQYF. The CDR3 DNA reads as TGTGCCAGCACCAACAGGGCCGAGCAGTACTTC.

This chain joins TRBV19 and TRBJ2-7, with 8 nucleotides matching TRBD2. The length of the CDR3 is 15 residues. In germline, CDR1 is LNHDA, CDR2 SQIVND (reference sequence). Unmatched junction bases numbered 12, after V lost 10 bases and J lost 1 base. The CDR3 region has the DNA TGTGCCACCAAAAAAGCGGGAGAATCGTCCTACGAGCAGTACTTC. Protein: CATKKAGESSYEQYF.

In DNA, the CDR3 is TGTGCCAGCAGCTCCGGGACTAGCGGGAGGGACCCCGCCATGGAGACCCAGTACTTC. Its protein is CASSSGTSGRDPAMETQYF. V usage is TRBV7-2 and J usage is TRBJ2-5; TRBD2 matches 16 bases. The V gene end was trimmed by 4 bases and the J gene end by 5 bases; junction bases not matched to a gene: 13. The CDR3 sequence is 19 residues long. The V gene's germline CDR1 is SGHTA and CDR2 FQGNSA.

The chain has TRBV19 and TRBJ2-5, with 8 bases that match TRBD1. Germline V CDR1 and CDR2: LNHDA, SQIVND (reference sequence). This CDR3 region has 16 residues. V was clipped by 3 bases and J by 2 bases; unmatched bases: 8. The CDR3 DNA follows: TGTGCCAGTAGTATTGGGAGGACAGGGATTCAAGAGACCCAGTACTTC. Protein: CASSIGRTGIQETQYF.

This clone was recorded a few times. In DNA form, the CDR3 reads TGCGCCAGCAGCCCACGACCCAACAATGAGCAGTTCTTC. It specifies CASSPRPNNEQFF. The V and J genes are TRBV5-1 and TRBJ2-1; D is undetermined. The V end lost 4 bases, the J end lost 5 bases, and 10 bases lay between the germline ends. Germline values: CDR1 SGHRS, CDR2 YFSETQ. This CDR3 has 13 amino acids.

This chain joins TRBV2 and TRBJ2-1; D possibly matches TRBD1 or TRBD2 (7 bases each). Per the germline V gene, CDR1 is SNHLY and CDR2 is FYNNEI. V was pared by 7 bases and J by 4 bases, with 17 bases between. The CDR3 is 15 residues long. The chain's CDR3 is CASTGGDIQYNEQFF. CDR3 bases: TGTGCCAGCACAGGGGGGGATATCCAATACAATGAGCAGTTCTTC.

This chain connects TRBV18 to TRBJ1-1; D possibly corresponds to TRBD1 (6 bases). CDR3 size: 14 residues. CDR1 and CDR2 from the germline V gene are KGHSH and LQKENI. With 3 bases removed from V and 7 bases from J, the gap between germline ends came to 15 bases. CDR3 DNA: TGTGCCAGCTCACCCTCGACAGGACGTAATGAAGCTTTCTTT. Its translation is CASSPSTGRNEAFF.

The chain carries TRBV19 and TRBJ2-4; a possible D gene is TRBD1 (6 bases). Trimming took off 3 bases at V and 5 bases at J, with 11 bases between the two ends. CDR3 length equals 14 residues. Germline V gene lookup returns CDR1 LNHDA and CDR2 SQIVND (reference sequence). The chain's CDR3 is CASSIRGRQNIQYF. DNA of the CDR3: TGTGCCAGTAGTATCAGGGGACGGCAAAACATTCAGTACTTC. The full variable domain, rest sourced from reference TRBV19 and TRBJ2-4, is DGGITQSPKYLFRKEGQNVTLSCEQNLNHDAMYWYRQDPGQGLRLIYYSQIVNDFQKGDIAEGYSVSREKKESFPLTVTSAQKNPTAFYLCASSIRGRQNIQYFGAGTRLSVL.

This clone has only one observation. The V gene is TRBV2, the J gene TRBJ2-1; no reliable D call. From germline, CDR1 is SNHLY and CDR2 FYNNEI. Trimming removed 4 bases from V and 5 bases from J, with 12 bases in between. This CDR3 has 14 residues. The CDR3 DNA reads TGTGCCAGCAGTGCTTTGGGCCAACACAATGAGCAGTTCTTC. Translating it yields CASSALGQHNEQFF.

CDR3 bases: TGTGCCAGCAGCTTAATAGTTCGCTCTGGGGCCAACGTCCTGACTTTC. Residues: CASSLIVRSGANVLTF. The chain carries TRBV7-9 and TRBJ2-6, with D unclear. V lost 2 bases and J lost 0, with 8 bases in between. The germline V gene has CDR1 SEHNR and CDR2 FQNEAQ (reference sequence). The CDR3 runs to 16 residues.

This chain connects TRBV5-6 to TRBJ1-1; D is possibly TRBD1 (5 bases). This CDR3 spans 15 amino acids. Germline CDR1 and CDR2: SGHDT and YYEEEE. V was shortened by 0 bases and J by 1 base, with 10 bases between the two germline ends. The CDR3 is CASSLVPGRNTEAFF. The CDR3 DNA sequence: TGTGCCAGCAGCTTGGTCCCAGGGAGGAACACTGAAGCTTTCTTT. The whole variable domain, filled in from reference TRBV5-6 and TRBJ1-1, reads DAGVTQSPTHLIKTRGQQVTLRCSPKSGHDTVSWYQQALGQGPQFIFQYYEEEERQRGNFPDRFSGHQFPNYSSELNVNALLLGDSALYLCASSLVPGRNTEAFFGQGTRLTVV.

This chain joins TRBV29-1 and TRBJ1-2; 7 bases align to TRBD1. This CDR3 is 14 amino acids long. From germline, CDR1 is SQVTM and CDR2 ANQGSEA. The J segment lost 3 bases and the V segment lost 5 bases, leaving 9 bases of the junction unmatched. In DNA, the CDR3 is TGCAGCGTTCACAGACAGGGCAGGGACTATGGCTACACCTTC. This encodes CSVHRQGRDYGYTF.

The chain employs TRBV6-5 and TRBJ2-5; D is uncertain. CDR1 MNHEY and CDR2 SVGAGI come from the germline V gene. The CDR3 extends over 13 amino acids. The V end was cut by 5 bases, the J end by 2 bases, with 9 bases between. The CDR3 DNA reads TGTGCCAGCAGTCCCGGAGTTCAAGAGACCCAGTACTTC. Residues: CASSPGVQETQYF.

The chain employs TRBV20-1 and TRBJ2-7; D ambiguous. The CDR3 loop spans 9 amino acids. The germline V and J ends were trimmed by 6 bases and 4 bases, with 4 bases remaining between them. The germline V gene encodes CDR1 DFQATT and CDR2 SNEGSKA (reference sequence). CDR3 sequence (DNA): TGCAGTGCCGGGTACGAGCAGTACTTC. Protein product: CSAGYEQYF.

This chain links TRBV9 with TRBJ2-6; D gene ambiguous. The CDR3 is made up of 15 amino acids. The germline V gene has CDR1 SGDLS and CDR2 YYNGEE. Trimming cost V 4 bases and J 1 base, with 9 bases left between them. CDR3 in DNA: TGTGCCAGCAGCATCCTGACATCTGGGGCCAACGTCCTGACTTTC. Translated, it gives CASSILTSGANVLTF.

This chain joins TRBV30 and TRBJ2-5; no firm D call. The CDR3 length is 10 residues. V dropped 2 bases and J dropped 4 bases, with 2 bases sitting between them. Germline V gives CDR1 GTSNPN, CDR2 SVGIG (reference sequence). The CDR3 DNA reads TGTGCCTGGAGTCGAGAGACCCAGTACTTC. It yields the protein CAWSRETQYF.

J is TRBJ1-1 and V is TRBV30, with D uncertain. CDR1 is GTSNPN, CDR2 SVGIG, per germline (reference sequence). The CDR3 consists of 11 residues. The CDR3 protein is CAEISYAEAFF. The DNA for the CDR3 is TGTGCGGAAATCAGTTACGCTGAAGCTTTCTTT.

This CDR3 is CASTPARGPPGANVLTF. CDR3 DNA: TGTGCCAGCACTCCGGCCAGGGGGCCCCCTGGGGCCAACGTCCTGACTTTC. V and J are TRBV5-8 and TRBJ2-6, with 8 bases lining up with TRBD1. The CDR3 loop spans 17 amino acids. The ends lost 6 bases at V and 2 bases at J; junction bases unmatched: 10. Germline CDR1 SGHTS, CDR2 YDEGEE.